This T cell receptor (beta chain) is drawn from a study of post-analysis software for immune sequencing data (dated by TCRdb to 2013 to 2016). Background for the entire study: Relapsing-remitting, secondary progressive and progressive-relapsing multiple sclerosis were recorded as disease courses, and subtype annotation was lacking for some patients. Patient repertoires were compared against about twelve previously published healthy control repertoires from donors aged 6 to 25 years. A subset of samples was prepared in parallel using single-end sample barcoding, then pooled and co-amplified after Illumina adapter ligation. Overall study outcomes, separate from this receptor: Significantly lower normalized Chao1 diversity was found in multiple sclerosis patients than in controls, suggesting substantial peripheral T-cell clonal expansion. Strong co-clustering of samples prepared in the same batch was shown by direct clustering with F measure, prompting a batch-effect correction. Patients showed significantly higher frequencies than controls for roughly 5 TRBV segments, among them TRBV5-6, TRBV5-1 and TRBV20-1. The multiple sclerosis patient group was slightly younger than the control group.

TCR beta repertoires were profiled from peripheral blood of roughly 13 young patients with multiple sclerosis to demonstrate the VDJtools post-analysis software. The multiple sclerosis patients were children and adolescents ranging in age from roughly 6 to 15 years. Relative to germline, V is missing 1 base and J is missing 2 bases, with 4 bases of the junction outside any gene match. The CDR3 numbers 16 residues from cysteine through phenylalanine. The CDR3 DNA has 48 bases and is translated from base 1. Reading the germline V gene gives CDR1 SGHVS and CDR2 FQNEAQ. In this sample, this clonotype turned up a few times. No antigen is known for it. No per-base quality is available; no much larger clone lies one base away. Library creation used PCR. Reads for this sample came from an Illumina HiSeq 2500. To reduce PCR and sequencing biases, unique molecular identifiers were built into the TCR beta cDNA libraries. Per 1 to 10 million input T cells, approximately 500,000 cDNA molecules were obtained, such that each molecule approximated one T cell. The patient libraries were prepared and sequenced with the same protocol used for the earlier healthy control dataset. Samples belonging to the same batch were prepared together, multiplexed and sequenced on a shared HiSeq lane. Per the source publication's procedure: Raw barcoded reads were processed with MIGEC, and single-read molecular identifier groups were discarded before consensus assembly and CDR3 extraction. Clonotype tables were post-analysed with VDJtools, normalizing diversity by down-sampling all datasets to the smallest sample size. To correct batch-related cross-sample contamination, repertoire overlap clustering matched CDR3 amino acid sequences but not nucleotide sequences. TCRdb reprocessed the public reads (quality trimming at Q25 with fastp, clone calling with MiXCR) and kept in-frame beta chains. When rows share a CDR3 protein, they turn into one entry using the most common DNA and genes. Clone size and V and J calls follow TCRdb, not the original study. The sample table shows some 690,000 distinct CDR3 sequences, and approximately 60% are seen once. The ten largest clones capture approximately 10% of the sample.

This chain is built from TRBV7-8 and TRBJ2-2, with 7 central nucleotides matching TRBD2. The receptor was isolated from a girl between 2 and 10 years old with multiple sclerosis. The material sequenced was blood. The DNA sequence is TGTGCCAGCAGCTTAGGGGGCGGGGGAAACACCGGGGAGCTGTTTTTT. This is translated as CASSLGGGGNTGELFF. The entire variable domain, with the stretches around the CDR3 drawn from the reference TRBV7-8 and TRBJ2-2 proteins, is GAGVSQSPRYKVAKRGQDVALRCDPISGHVSLFWYQQALGQGPEFLTYFQNEAQLDKSGLPSDRFFAERPEGSVSTLKIQRTQQEDSAVYLCASSLGGGGNTGELFFGEGSRLTVL.